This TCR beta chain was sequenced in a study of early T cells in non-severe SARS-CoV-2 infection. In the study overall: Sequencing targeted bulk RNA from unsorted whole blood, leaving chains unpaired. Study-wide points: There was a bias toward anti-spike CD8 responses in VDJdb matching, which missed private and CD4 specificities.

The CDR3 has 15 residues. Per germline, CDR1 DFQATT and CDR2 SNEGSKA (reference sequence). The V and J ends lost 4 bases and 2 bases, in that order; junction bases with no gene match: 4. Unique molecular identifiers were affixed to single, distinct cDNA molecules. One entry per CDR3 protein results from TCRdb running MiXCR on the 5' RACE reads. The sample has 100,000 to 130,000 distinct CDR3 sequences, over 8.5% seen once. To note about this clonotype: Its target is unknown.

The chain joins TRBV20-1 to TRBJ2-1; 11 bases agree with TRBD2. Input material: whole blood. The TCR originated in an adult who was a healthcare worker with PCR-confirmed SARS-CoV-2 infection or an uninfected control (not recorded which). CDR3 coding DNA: TGCAGTGCTAAAATTAGCGGGAGGGCCTACAATGAGCAGTTCTTC. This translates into CSAKISGRAYNEQFF.